Sequencing of this T cell receptor (beta chain) was carried out in a study of cytomegalovirus exposure and HLA in healthy donors. Whole-study findings and limits: A later analysis reportedly found that, within productive TCRs, an Asian-associated ancestry cluster had fewer N-insertions than the mean observed across the roughly 630 donors. TCR beta V- and J-gene trimming, according to a later analysis, was linked to a missense DCLRE1C variant. Available immune exposure information was restricted to CMV serostatus only. Cytomegalovirus association was listed for 150 or so TCR beta chains.

A word on this clone: Its target is not known.

The CDR3 is 15 residues long. Germline values: CDR1 GTSNPN, CDR2 SVGIG (reference sequence). V was clipped by 2 bases and J by 3 bases, with 14 bases between them. The PCR had 60 Vbeta and 13 Jbeta primers. Clones were read by immunoSEQ multiplex PCR, and TCRdb kept only the in-frame ones, dropping some. The table shows over 70,000 clones, with 70% to 90% occurring only once. Specimen: PBMCs. The rearrangement joins TRBV30 to TRBJ1-5; D is perhaps TRBD1 (5 bases). The sequence derives from a man younger than 35 in good health and CMV-seronegative. CDR3 residues: CAWSTLGGNNQPQHF. The CDR3 DNA reads TGTGCCTGGAGTACCCTGGGGGGGAACAATCAGCCCCAGCATTTT.